This is a list of T cell receptor beta chains from one sample in a study of T-cell reconstitution after alpha-beta-depleted transplantation in children. MiXCR, run by TCRdb on the PCR reads, gives a single entry per CDR3 protein. The sample yields 95,000 to 150,000 distinct CDR3 sequences, approximately 22% seen once. The sequenced sample was PBMCs, mostly from graft donor cells, obtained 180 days after TCRalphabeta/CD19-depleted stem cell transplant. These receptors all come from a male patient aged 2-10 years who had a stem cell transplant for chronic granulomatous disease, so the T cells may come from the graft donor. Both conserved end residues are part of each CDR3.

j_call	v_call	cdr3_aa
TRBJ2-3	TRBV5-1	CASTRDGWDGTDTQYF
TRBJ1-3	TRBV29-1	CSVGQTGNTIYF
TRBJ2-2	TRBV6-2/TRBV6-3	CASSYAGEPNTGELFF
TRBJ2-1	TRBV20-1	CSARGLADSYNEQFF
TRBJ2-3	TRBV4-3	CASSQGQGGTDTQYF
TRBJ2-2	TRBV20-1	CSARGLAGNTGELFF
TRBJ2-7	TRBV18	CASSPQQGDHEQYF
TRBJ2-1	TRBV6-2/TRBV6-3	CASSYETARFNEQFF
TRBJ2-2	TRBV20-1	CSARDGTSGLTGELFF
TRBJ1-4	TRBV18	CASSPRGTGYEKLFF
TRBJ2-1	TRBV7-2	CASSLGLEDNEQFF
TRBJ2-7	TRBV5-6	CASSLGRDEQYF
TRBJ1-4	TRBV20-1	CSALRVANEKLFF
TRBJ2-1	TRBV20-1	CCAPDLLAGQYNEQFF
TRBJ2-1	TRBV5-1	CASSLTGTDYDEQFF
TRBJ2-1	TRBV5-1	CASSPGREGKNEQFF
TRBJ2-7	TRBV5-1	CASSLADRGRYEQYF
TRBJ2-6	TRBV25-1	CASRRSSGANVLTF
TRBJ2-2	TRBV24-1	CATSDDRDYNTGELFF
TRBJ2-7	TRBV6-5	CASSLGTYYEQYF
TRBJ1-5	TRBV5-1	CASKSADNQPQHF
TRBJ2-7	TRBV9	CASSKGPLYEQYF
TRBJ2-1	TRBV29-1	CSVDRVAVYNEQFF
TRBJ2-1	TRBV7-2	CASSVGRGDNEQFF
TRBJ1-2	TRBV20-1	CSARSRHYGYTF
TRBJ2-1	TRBV4-2	CARGPGVHNNEQFF
TRBJ2-2	TRBV11-3	CASTIGLAGVTGELFF
TRBJ2-3	TRBV15	CATSKTGSTDTQYF
TRBJ1-2	TRBV29-1	CSVEGGDGRRYTF
TRBJ2-7	TRBV29-1	CSAMTFSYEQYF
TRBJ2-7	TRBV5-5	CASSLALLVGYEQYF
TRBJ2-5	TRBV7-9	CASLKSGFGETQYF
TRBJ2-3	TRBV20-1	CSTSRVTILDTQYF
TRBJ1-5	TRBV20-1	CSARVTGSQPQHF
TRBJ1-4	TRBV12-3/TRBV12-4	CASRRTGGGEKLFF
TRBJ1-5	TRBV28	CASRGEDQPQHF
TRBJ2-7	TRBV6-5	CASSTPPYEQYF
TRBJ1-5	TRBV7-9	CASSLGGEKPQHF
TRBJ2-1	TRBV7-2	CASSLGGGVYNEQFF
TRBJ1-2	TRBV5-1	CASSLVAGGYTF
TRBJ1-5	TRBV27	CASSFAGMRGNQPQHF
TRBJ1-4	TRBV29-1	CSVAGTGYEKLFF